The 18 T cell receptor beta chains listed next were all sequenced from one sample in a study of cytomegalovirus exposure and HLA in healthy donors. 13 Jbeta primers and 60 Vbeta primers were used for the PCR. Produced via immunoSEQ multiplex PCR; TCRdb's table is partial and in-frame only. The sample consists of 85,000 to 100,000 clones, around four fifths of them appearing once. Sequenced input: PBMCs. The receptors shown here come from a man in his fifties in good health and CMV-seropositive.

The chain joins TRBV18 to TRBJ1-1; tentatively, D is TRBD1 (5 bases). Trimming took off 3 bases at V and 4 bases at J, with 6 bases between the two ends. The CDR3 spans 12 residues. Germline assignment: CDR1 KGHSH and CDR2 LQKENI. The CDR3 DNA sequence: TGTGCCAGCTCACCCCAGGGCACTGAAGCTTTCTTT. Protein sequence: CASSPQGTEAFF.

J is TRBJ2-1 and V is TRBV13, with TRBD2 identical over 9 bases. Germline loops: CDR1 PRHDT, CDR2 FYEKMQ (reference sequence). There are 16 residues in the CDR3. J was trimmed by 1 base and V by 6 bases; bases with no gene match: 7. The CDR3 loop is CASSIAGESSYNEQFF. The CDR3 nucleotides are TGTGCCAGCAGTATAGCGGGGGAATCTTCCTACAATGAGCAGTTCTTC. Drawing the rest from reference TRBV13 and TRBJ2-1, the complete variable domain is AAGVIQSPRHLIKEKRETATLKCYPIPRHDTVYWYQQGPGQDPQFLISFYEKMQSDKGSIPDRFSAQQFSDYHSELNMSSLELGDSALYFCASSIAGESSYNEQFFGPGTRLTVL.

Note on this clone: This specimen includes other DNA sequences encoding the same CDR3. This sequence joins TRBV28 and TRBJ2-7, with 12 bases identical to TRBD1. Germline values: CDR1 MDHEN, CDR2 SYDVKM. The V gene end was trimmed by 6 bases and the J gene end by 7 bases; junction bases not matched to a gene: 19. The CDR3 consists of 18 residues. CDR3 protein: CASRGGTGGVMIEGEQYF. The CDR3 nucleotides read TGTGCCAGCAGGGGGGGGACAGGGGGCGTTATGATCGAAGGTGAGCAGTACTTC.

This clone was found once. The rearrangement uses TRBV10-3 and TRBJ2-5; D may be TRBD1 (5 bases). The CDR3 has 15 residues. CDR1 ENHRY and CDR2 SYGVKD come from the germline V gene. The V gene lost 3 bases and the J gene lost 4 bases, with 15 bases spanning the gap. CDR3 loop: CAISDGRAIGETQYF. The CDR3 nucleotides are TGTGCCATCAGTGACGGCAGGGCTATCGGAGAGACCCAGTACTTC.

About this clone itself: Different DNA sequences within this sample yield the same CDR3. The rearrangement uses TRBV5-1 and TRBJ1-4; possible D gene TRBD1, 6 bases. The germline V gene encodes CDR1 SGHRS and CDR2 YFSETQ. Deletions cut 2 bases from V and 8 bases from J, with 16 bases between. The CDR3 extends over 15 amino acids. CDR3 loop: CASSLQGSGGEKLFF. The DNA of the CDR3 is TGCGCCAGCAGCTTACAGGGTTCTGGCGGCGAAAAACTGTTTTTT.

The V gene is TRBV7-9, the J gene TRBJ1-1; no firm D call. The germline V gene has CDR1 SEHNR and CDR2 FQNEAQ (reference sequence). V shed 1 base and J shed 1 base, with 19 bases lying between them. The CDR3 has 18 residues. The CDR3 loop is CASSLEWVHGGGNTEAFF. CDR3 nucleotides: TGTGCCAGCAGCTTAGAATGGGTCCATGGAGGTGGGAACACTGAAGCTTTCTTT. The variable domain in full, with the rest retrieved from reference TRBV7-9 and TRBJ1-1, is DTGVSQNPRHKITKRGQNVTFRCDPISEHNRLYWYRQTLGQGPEFLTYFQNEAQLEKSRLLSDRFSAERPKGSFSTLEIQRTEQGDSAMYLCASSLEWVHGGGNTEAFFGQGTRLTVV.

Only one count was recorded for this clone. This chain connects TRBV1 to TRBJ1-6. TRBV1 represents a pseudogene. The CDR3 length is 21 residues. The CDR3 DNA reads TGCACCAGCAGCCAAATCGGTCCCTCAGGGAGGGAAGTTGGAAGTAATTCACCCCTCCACTTT. Protein sequence: CTSSQIGPSGREVGSNSPLHF.

J is TRBJ1-1 and V is TRBV2; 8 bases map to TRBD1. CDR3 length equals 15 residues. In germline, CDR1 is SNHLY, CDR2 FYNNEI. The J segment lost 1 base and the V segment lost 5 bases, leaving 6 bases of the junction unmatched. CDR3 sequence: CASSPGTGPNTEAFF. CDR3 nucleotide sequence: TGTGCCAGCAGTCCCGGGACAGGACCGAACACTGAAGCTTTCTTT.

Only a few counts were recorded for this clone. The V gene is TRBV6-4, the J gene TRBJ2-2; TRBD2 matches at 9 bases. Germline CDR1 and CDR2: MRHNA and SNTAGT. With V trimmed by 3 bases and J by 4 bases, 3 bases remained unmatched. This CDR3 has 15 amino acids. The DNA of the CDR3 is TGTGCCAGCAGTGAACTAGCGGGCGGCACCGGGGAGCTGTTTTTT. Amino acids: CASSELAGGTGELFF.

This chain connects TRBV5-1 to TRBJ2-3, with D possibly matching TRBD2 (6 bases). Germline CDR1 is SGHRS and CDR2 is YFSETQ. Trimming took off 0 bases at V and 3 bases at J, with 8 bases between the two ends. This CDR3 has 14 amino acids. The CDR3 DNA reads as TGCGCCAGCAGCTTGGGGGGGGTAACAGATACGCAGTATTTT. It is translated as CASSLGGVTDTQYF.

The chain has TRBV18 and TRBJ2-6; D is uncertain. Germline CDR1 and CDR2: KGHSH and LQKENI. The CDR3 has 18 amino acids. Trimming took off 3 bases at V and 1 base at J, with 16 bases between the two ends. The CDR3 region is CASSPSFIVFSGANVLTF. The CDR3 nucleotides are TGTGCCAGCTCACCTTCGTTTATTGTTTTTTCTGGGGCCAACGTCCTGACTTTC.

The CDR3 sequence: CASGRGGTNTIYF. The DNA of the CDR3 is TGTGCTAGTGGCAGAGGGGGAACGAACACCATATATTTT. This rearrangement joins TRBV12-5 to TRBJ1-3, with D perhaps TRBD1 (6 bases). CDR1 LGHNT and CDR2 FRNRAP come from the germline V gene. The CDR3 totals 13 residues. V gave up 6 bases and J gave up 7 bases, with 13 bases separating them.

V and J are TRBV7-2 and TRBJ1-1, with D unclear. V gave up 6 bases and J gave up 1 base, with 9 bases separating them. The CDR3 is 13 amino acids. Looked up from germline, CDR1 is SGHTA and CDR2 is FQGNSA. The CDR3 DNA follows: TGTGCCAGCAGACAACATGCGAACACTGAAGCTTTCTTT. As protein: CASRQHANTEAFF.

The rearrangement links TRBV5-6 to TRBJ1-2; D unresolved. Germline-derived CDR1 and CDR2 are SGHDT and YYEEEE. The ends were cut back, 2 bases at V and 5 bases at J, with 10 bases in the middle. This CDR3 is built from 13 residues. Written as DNA, the CDR3 is TGTGCCAGCAGCTTAATCGCTGAGTATGGCTACACCTTC. Its translation: CASSLIAEYGYTF.

The chain is built from TRBV7-8 and TRBJ2-3, with TRBD1 matching 12 bases. The CDR3 is made up of 17 amino acids. Germline V gene data show CDR1 as SGHVS and CDR2 as FQNEAQ. V shed 5 bases and J 1 base; nucleotides not matched to a gene: 7. The CDR3 protein is CASSPGTGGLGTDTQYF. The CDR3 nucleotides read TGTGCCAGCAGCCCCGGGACAGGGGGCCTAGGCACAGATACGCAGTATTTT.

In regard to this clone: The junction shows a germline mismatch at one end, possibly a read error. The genes are TRBV7-9 and TRBJ1-2; 9 positions match TRBD1. The CDR3 covers 16 residues. Germline CDR1 reads SEHNR; CDR2 reads FQNEAQ (reference sequence). In DNA, the CDR3 is TGTTCCAGCAGCTTAAGGACAGGGGAGGGGGCCTATGGCTACACCTTC. It is translated as CSSSLRTGEGAYGYTF.

The chain has TRBV5-4 and TRBJ2-1, with 8 bases identical to TRBD1. V trimming: 6 bases; J trimming: 10 bases; junction bases outside the gene matches: 15. The germline V gene encodes CDR1 SGHNT and CDR2 YYREEE (reference sequence). There are 15 residues in the CDR3. CDR3 protein: CASTDQGARSREQFF. The DNA for the CDR3 is TGTGCCAGCACCGACCAGGGGGCTCGTTCGAGGGAGCAGTTCTTC.

The CDR3 protein is CASSPRAVYREQFF. DNA of the CDR3: TGTGCCAGCAGTCCGAGGGCAGTATATCGTGAGCAGTTCTTC. The chain joins TRBV6-5 to TRBJ2-1; weak D call: TRBD2 (5 bases). The germline V and J ends were trimmed by 5 bases and 9 bases, with 17 bases remaining between them. In germline, CDR1 is MNHEY, CDR2 SVGAGI. CDR3 size: 14 residues.